The 5 T cell receptor beta chains presented below share a single source sample, sequenced in a study of T cells in localized non-small cell lung cancer. TCRdb's table, derived via immunoSEQ multiplex PCR, lists solely in-frame clones and lacks some. The table has some 31,000 clones, over 65% seen once; the top ten hold roughly a third. The sequenced sample was peripheral blood, obtained before any cancer treatment. These receptors all come from a male donor aged 60 or older with stage II squamous cell lung carcinoma.

This chain joins TRBV9 and TRBJ2-1; D gene unclear. The germline V gene encodes CDR1 SGDLS and CDR2 YYNGEE. The CDR3 covers 13 residues. V was cut by 0 bases and J by 10 bases, with 11 bases left in between. Written as DNA, the CDR3 is TGTGCCAGCAGCGTAGGCTTCGAGGTGGAGCAGTTCTTC. Translating gives CASSVGFEVEQFF.

The chain recombines TRBV5-6 with TRBJ1-6; 8 nucleotides align to TRBD1. Trimming at V came to 5 bases and at J to 8 bases, leaving 6 bases not matched to a gene. Germline V gene sequence: CDR1 SGHDT, CDR2 YYEEEE. This CDR3 spans 14 amino acids. CDR3 nucleotides: TGTGCCAGCAGTGACGGACAGGGTTATTCACCCCTCCACTTT. Translation: CASSDGQGYSPLHF.

The chain is built from TRBV6-5 and TRBJ1-2, with unresolved D. Germline V gives CDR1 MNHEY, CDR2 SVGAGI. There are 13 residues in the CDR3. V was clipped by 5 bases and J by 3 bases, with 10 bases between them. CDR3 nucleotide sequence: TGTGCCAGCAGTGCGGCCGGGGACTATGGCTACACCTTC. As protein: CASSAAGDYGYTF.

This chain connects TRBV6-1 to TRBJ2-2, with unresolved D. Per the germline V gene, CDR1 is MNHNS and CDR2 is SASEGT. This CDR3 is 11 amino acids long. Trimming took off 8 bases at V and 1 base at J, with 2 bases between the two ends. In nucleotides, the CDR3 is TGTGCCAGCGGGAACACCGGGGAGCTGTTTTTT. Its protein product is CASGNTGELFF.

The chain recombines TRBV20-1 with TRBJ2-1; no clear D gene. The CDR3 has 11 residues. Germline-derived CDR1 and CDR2 are DFQATT and SNEGSKA (reference sequence). V lost 0 bases, J lost 15 bases, and 12 bases lay in between. This CDR3 is CSARDPGSRFF. The CDR3 coding sequence is TGCAGTGCTAGAGATCCGGGTTCTCGGTTCTTC.